Each of the 27 T cell receptor beta chains below was sequenced from the same sample in a study of control samples from healthy donors and cancer patients. The table came from immunoSEQ multiplex PCR; TCRdb's copy has only in-frame clones and leaves some out. The data show 95,000 to 150,000 clones, roughly 87% seen once. Specimen: blood. These receptors all come from a man between 18 and 29 years old in good health.

The chain employs TRBV6-5 and TRBJ2-1, with 9 positions matching TRBD1. The CDR3 loop spans 15 amino acids. V shed 4 bases, J shed 5 bases, and the junction held 6 bases outside the gene matches. Germline V gene sequence: CDR1 MNHEY, CDR2 SVGAGI. CDR3 DNA: TGTGCCAGCAGTTTGGGACAGGGCATAAACAATGAGCAGTTCTTC. It encodes CASSLGQGINNEQFF.

The rearrangement uses TRBV27 and TRBJ2-2; D tentatively reads TRBD1 or TRBD2 (5 bases each). Trimming shortened V by 6 bases and J by 6 bases, and 17 bases separated the two germline ends. The germline V gene has CDR1 MNHEY and CDR2 SMNVEV (reference sequence). The length of the CDR3 is 15 residues. The CDR3 DNA reads as TGTGCCAGCAGACTTGTATGGGGGATCGCCGGGGAGCTGTTTTTT. Its protein product is CASRLVWGIAGELFF.

The gene calls are TRBV14 and TRBJ1-2; D is undetermined. The germline V gene has CDR1 SGHDN and CDR2 FVKESK. The CDR3 is 14 residues long. Trimming took 0 bases from V and 6 from J, leaving 11 bases between them. The CDR3 sequence: CASSQEVRLDGYTF. The CDR3 nucleotides read TGTGCCAGCAGCCAAGAGGTTCGACTGGATGGCTACACCTTC.

The rearrangement joins TRBV6-5 to TRBJ2-2, with TRBD1 identical over 7 bases. CDR1 and CDR2 (germline): MNHEY, SVGAGI. This CDR3 spans 14 amino acids. Trimming took 5 bases from V and 5 from J; bases not matched to a gene: 5. The CDR3: CASSQARGTGELFF. The CDR3 region has the DNA TGTGCCAGCAGTCAGGCCAGGGGGACCGGGGAGCTGTTTTTT.

The rearrangement joins TRBV18 to TRBJ1-5; no clear D gene. The CDR3 extends over 13 amino acids. Per the germline V gene, CDR1 is KGHSH and CDR2 is LQKENI. Trimming stripped 5 bases from V and 2 bases from J, with 7 bases between. The CDR3 sequence is CASSGRGNQPQHF. In DNA, the CDR3 is TGTGCCAGCTCAGGGCGTGGCAATCAGCCCCAGCATTTT.

The chain couples TRBV18 to TRBJ1-2; 7 nucleotides match TRBD1. The CDR3 loop spans 14 amino acids. Germline assignment: CDR1 KGHSH and CDR2 LQKENI. The trim removed 3 bases at V and 7 bases at J, leaving 8 bases unmatched. DNA for the CDR3: TGTGCCAGCTCACCGAAGGGACAGCCCGTTGGCTACACCTTC. Translating gives CASSPKGQPVGYTF.

The V and J genes are TRBV2 and TRBJ1-2, with D unresolved. Between the trimmed V and J ends, which lost 5 bases and 7 bases, there was a span of 14 bases. The CDR3 contains 13 residues. Germline V CDR1 and CDR2: SNHLY, FYNNEI. The CDR3 loop reads CASSLPAGSGYTF. The CDR3 coding sequence is TGTGCCAGCAGTCTCCCGGCGGGGTCTGGCTACACCTTC. The full variable domain, in which reference TRBV2 and TRBJ1-2 provide the parts outside the CDR3, is EPEVTQTPSHQVTQMGQEVILRCVPISNHLYFYWYRQILGQKVEFLVSFYNNEISEKSEIFDDQFSVERPDGSNFTLKIRSTKLEDSAMYFCASSLPAGSGYTFGSGTRLTVV.

V usage is TRBV5-4 and J usage is TRBJ1-3; no reliable D call. The CDR3 runs 14 residues. Trimming stripped 4 bases from V and 4 bases from J, with 12 bases between. The germline V gene has CDR1 SGHNT and CDR2 YYREEE (reference sequence). CDR3 DNA sequence: TGTGCCAGCAGCCAGACAAGAGGGGGAAACACCATATATTTT. This translates into CASSQTRGGNTIYF.

This clone has only one observation. Other nucleotide sequences in the sample specify the same CDR3. The V gene is TRBV24-1, the J gene TRBJ1-5; D call uncertain. Trimming took 3 bases from V and 4 from J, leaving 12 bases between them. The CDR3 is 15 residues long. Germline-derived CDR1 and CDR2 are KGHDR and SFDVKD. This CDR3 reads CATSDGSNINQPQHF. DNA of the CDR3: TGTGCCACCAGTGATGGCAGTAATATTAATCAGCCCCAGCATTTT.

The chain couples TRBV19 to TRBJ1-5; possibly TRBD1 for D (5 bases). V lost 5 bases and J 7 bases, leaving 15 bases between the germline ends. The CDR3 is 14 residues long. Germline V gene sequence: CDR1 LNHDA, CDR2 SQIVND (reference sequence). The CDR3 spells CASSLYGGEQPQHF. For the CDR3, the DNA is TGTGCCAGTAGTTTGTACGGGGGAGAACAGCCCCAGCATTTT.

This clone was detected once. The J gene is TRBJ1-2, the V gene TRBV5-1; tentative D call: TRBD1 (6 bases). The CDR3 runs to 16 residues. The V end lost 4 bases, the J end lost 4 bases, and 20 bases lay between the germline ends. CDR1 is SGHRS, CDR2 YFSETQ, per germline. The CDR3 bases are TGCGCCAGCAGCCCGAGAGGGGGGGTCATACCCTATGGCTACACCTTC. Encoded protein: CASSPRGGVIPYGYTF.

The chain is built from TRBV5-1 and TRBJ2-1; maybe TRBD2 (6 bases). V lost 2 bases and J lost 6, with 15 bases in between. The CDR3 consists of 15 residues. Looked up from germline, CDR1 is SGHRS and CDR2 is YFSETQ. The CDR3 coding sequence is TGCGCCAGCAGCTTCGGGAGTAGAGGTCGCAATGAGCAGTTCTTC. It specifies CASSFGSRGRNEQFF.

This clone is medium-sized. This chain links TRBV27 with TRBJ1-5; D is perhaps TRBD1 (6 bases). The V end was cut by 5 bases, the J end by 2 bases, with 13 bases between. CDR1 is MNHEY, CDR2 SMNVEV, per germline (reference sequence). The CDR3 has 15 amino acids. The CDR3 sequence is CASSRAGAGNQPQHF. The DNA for the CDR3 is TGTGCCAGCAGTAGAGCAGGGGCTGGCAATCAGCCCCAGCATTTT.

The genes are TRBV2 and TRBJ2-1; 11 bases match TRBD1. Germline lookup yields CDR1 SNHLY and CDR2 FYNNEI. V was clipped by 5 bases and J by 4 bases; unmatched bases: 7. The CDR3 has 16 amino acids. CDR3 sequence (DNA): TGTGCCAGCAGTTCGAGGACAGGGGGCTCTTACAATGAGCAGTTCTTC. Its translation: CASSSRTGGSYNEQFF.

The chain couples TRBV6-4 to TRBJ2-1, with TRBD2 matching over 7 bases. Germline values: CDR1 MRHNA, CDR2 SNTAGT. With 3 bases clipped from V and 6 bases from J, the junction kept 8 bases outside the gene matches. The CDR3 runs to 15 residues. The CDR3 DNA is TGTGCCAGCAGTGAGGGGGGAGGGCCTAGCAATGAGCAGTTCTTC. Its protein is CASSEGGGPSNEQFF.

The sample holds one count of this clone. CDR3 residues: CASSPWDSHYGYTF. The CDR3 DNA is TGTGCCAGCAGCCCCTGGGACAGTCACTATGGCTACACCTTC. This sequence joins TRBV28 and TRBJ1-2, with 7 bases aligning to TRBD1. The CDR3 contains 14 residues. With 6 bases clipped from V and 3 bases from J, the junction kept 7 bases outside the gene matches. The germline gives CDR1 MDHEN, CDR2 SYDVKM.

This sequence joins TRBV5-4 and TRBJ1-3, with a weak D call TRBD1 (6 bases). The CDR3 runs 14 residues. V was clipped by 4 bases and J by 4 bases, with 12 bases between them. Germline CDR1 SGHNT, CDR2 YYREEE (reference sequence). The DNA of the CDR3 is TGTGCCAGCAGCCTACAGGGTTTCGGAAACACCATATATTTT. Its translation is CASSLQGFGNTIYF.

V gene TRBV19 combines with J gene TRBJ1-2; D possibly corresponds to TRBD1 (5 bases). Germline V lookup: CDR1 LNHDA, CDR2 SQIVND (reference sequence). Trimming removed 1 base from V and 3 bases from J, with 12 bases in between. This CDR3 contains 15 residues. The CDR3 nucleotides read TGTGCCAGTAGTATAGCGAGGGACCCGTACTATGGCTACACCTTC. This gives the protein CASSIARDPYYGYTF.

This chain uses TRBV28 with TRBJ1-2; weak D call: TRBD1 (6 bases). Germline V gene sequence: CDR1 MDHEN, CDR2 SYDVKM. The CDR3 is 16 residues long. The V and J ends lost 7 bases and 2 bases respectively, with 20 bases between them. In DNA form, the CDR3 reads TGTGCCAGCACCGAGACAGGCTACTCGCTCAACTATGGCTACACCTTC. It encodes CASTETGYSLNYGYTF.

The genes are TRBV3-1 (or the pseudogene TRBV3-2) and TRBJ2-1; 9 bases agree with TRBD2. Losses at the gene ends were 6 bases for V and 1 base for J; bases not matched to a gene: 4. Per germline, CDR1 LGHDT and CDR2 YNNKEL (reference sequence). The CDR3 sequence is 15 residues long. The CDR3 spells CASRVAGESYNEQFF. In DNA form, the CDR3 reads TGTGCCAGCAGGGTAGCGGGAGAATCCTACAATGAGCAGTTCTTC.

V usage is TRBV6-2 or TRBV6-3 and J usage is TRBJ2-5; D gene ambiguous. The V gene's germline CDR1 is MNHEY and CDR2 SVGEGT. Trimming shortened V by 2 bases and J by 9 bases, and 10 bases separated the two germline ends. The CDR3 is 12 residues long. The CDR3 DNA is TGTGCCAGCAGTTACACTCAGTCCCCCCAGTACTTC. Translated, it gives CASSYTQSPQYF.

CDR3 sequence (DNA): TGTGCCAGCAGCTTTGGCGGACGTTACGAGCAGTACTTC. Protein: CASSFGGRYEQYF. The rearrangement uses TRBV7-8 and TRBJ2-7, with D hard to call. Trimming left V 3 bases short and J 4 bases short, with 10 bases between. From germline, CDR1 is SGHVS and CDR2 FQNEAQ. The CDR3 runs 13 residues.

The J gene is TRBJ2-5, the V gene TRBV6-5; D remains unclear. This CDR3 has 15 amino acids. V lost 0 bases and J lost 6, with 14 bases in between. Germline V gene lookup returns CDR1 MNHEY and CDR2 SVGAGI. CDR3 coding DNA: TGTGCCAGCAGTTACTCGAGTTTGGGATACAAGACCCAGTACTTC. Encoded protein: CASSYSSLGYKTQYF.

J is TRBJ2-7 and V is TRBV28, with TRBD1 matching 8 bases. The CDR3 is made up of 14 amino acids. The V gene's germline CDR1 is MDHEN and CDR2 SYDVKM. With V trimmed by 2 bases and J by 4 bases, 4 bases remained unmatched. DNA of the CDR3: TGTGCCAGCAGTTTAAGGACAGGGAGGTACGAGCAGTACTTC. Translated: CASSLRTGRYEQYF.

The chain links TRBV5-6 to TRBJ2-3; D gene ambiguous. Trimming took 0 bases from V and 5 from J, leaving 16 bases between them. Germline V gives CDR1 SGHDT, CDR2 YYEEEE. The CDR3 totals 16 residues. Here the CDR3 reads CASSLGNLGFEDTQYF. CDR3 DNA: TGTGCCAGCAGCTTGGGGAATTTGGGTTTTGAAGATACGCAGTATTTT.

The chain is built from TRBV28 and TRBJ1-2; tentative D call: TRBD1 (5 bases). With 5 bases removed from V and 4 bases from J, the gap between germline ends came to 14 bases. The V gene's germline CDR1 is MDHEN and CDR2 SYDVKM. The CDR3 is made up of 14 amino acids. In DNA, the CDR3 is TGTGCCAGCAGTAGTTCGGGACGGGTCTATGGCTACACCTTC. Amino acid sequence: CASSSSGRVYGYTF.

The genes are TRBV7-3 and TRBJ2-2, with 14 bases aligning to TRBD2. Trimming cost V 0 bases and J 8 bases; bases outside gene matches: 8. The CDR3 consists of 18 residues. Germline assignment: CDR1 SGHTA and CDR2 FQGTGA. The CDR3 region has the DNA TGTGCCAGCAGCTTAACCCTGGGGACTAGCGGGAGAGGTGGGGAGCTGTTTTTT. This encodes CASSLTLGTSGRGGELFF.